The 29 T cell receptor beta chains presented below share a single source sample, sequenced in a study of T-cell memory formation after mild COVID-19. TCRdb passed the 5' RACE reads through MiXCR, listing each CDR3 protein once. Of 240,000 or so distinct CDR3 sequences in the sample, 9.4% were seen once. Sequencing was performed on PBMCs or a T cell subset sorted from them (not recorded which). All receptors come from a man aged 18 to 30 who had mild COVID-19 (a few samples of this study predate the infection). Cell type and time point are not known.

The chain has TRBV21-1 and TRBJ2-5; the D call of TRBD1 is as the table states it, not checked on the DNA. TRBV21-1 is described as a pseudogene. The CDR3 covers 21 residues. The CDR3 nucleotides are TGTGCCAGCAGCAAAGACCGGAAAAGCAAACAGGGGCCACAGCTCCAAGAGACCCAGTACTTC. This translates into CASSKDRKSKQGPQLQETQYF.

This chain's CDR3 is CSATASGGSQETQYF. DNA for the CDR3: TGCAGTGCTACCGCTAGCGGGGGATCCCAAGAGACCCAGTACTTC. This chain uses TRBV20-1 with TRBJ2-5, with 10 bases that match TRBD2. The CDR3 is made up of 15 amino acids. The trim removed 4 bases at V and 1 base at J, leaving 6 bases unmatched. Germline assignment: CDR1 DFQATT and CDR2 SNEGSKA (reference sequence).

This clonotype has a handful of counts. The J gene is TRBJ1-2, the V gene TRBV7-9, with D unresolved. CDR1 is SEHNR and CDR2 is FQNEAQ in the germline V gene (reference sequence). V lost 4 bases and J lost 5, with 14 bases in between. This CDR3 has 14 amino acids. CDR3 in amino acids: CASSSAWGGYGYTF. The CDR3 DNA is TGTGCCAGCAGCTCGGCGTGGGGAGGGTATGGCTACACCTTC. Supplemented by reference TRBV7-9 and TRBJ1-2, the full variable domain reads DTGVSQNPRHKITKRGQNVTFRCDPISEHNRLYWYRQTLGQGPEFLTYFQNEAQLEKSRLLSDRFSAERPKGSFSTLEIQRTEQGDSAMYLCASSSAWGGYGYTFGSGTRLTVV.

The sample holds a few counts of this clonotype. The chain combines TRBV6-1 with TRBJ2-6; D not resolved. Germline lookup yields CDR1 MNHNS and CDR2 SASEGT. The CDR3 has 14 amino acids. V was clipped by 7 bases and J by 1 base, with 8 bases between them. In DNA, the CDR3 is TGTGCCAGCACCACAAATTCTGGGGCCAACGTCCTGACTTTC. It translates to CASTTNSGANVLTF.

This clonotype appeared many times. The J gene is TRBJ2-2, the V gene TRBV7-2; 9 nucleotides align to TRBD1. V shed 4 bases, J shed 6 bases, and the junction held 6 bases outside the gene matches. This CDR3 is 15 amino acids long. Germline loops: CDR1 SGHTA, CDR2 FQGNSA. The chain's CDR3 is CASSSTGGNSGELFF. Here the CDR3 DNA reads TGTGCCAGCAGCTCGACAGGGGGTAACTCCGGGGAGCTGTTTTTT. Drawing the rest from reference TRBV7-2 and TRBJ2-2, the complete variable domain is GAGVSQSPSNKVTEKGKDVELRCDPISGHTALYWYRQSLGQGLEFLIYFQGNSAPDKSGLPSDRFSAERTGGSVSTLTIQRTQQEDSAVYLCASSSTGGNSGELFFGEGSRLTVL.

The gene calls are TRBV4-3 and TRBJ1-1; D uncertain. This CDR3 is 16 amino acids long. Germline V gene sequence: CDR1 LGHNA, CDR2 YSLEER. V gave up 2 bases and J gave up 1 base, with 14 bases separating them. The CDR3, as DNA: TGCGCCAGCAGCCAATTTCCGTCACAGACGAACACTGAAGCTTTCTTT. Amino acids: CASSQFPSQTNTEAFF.

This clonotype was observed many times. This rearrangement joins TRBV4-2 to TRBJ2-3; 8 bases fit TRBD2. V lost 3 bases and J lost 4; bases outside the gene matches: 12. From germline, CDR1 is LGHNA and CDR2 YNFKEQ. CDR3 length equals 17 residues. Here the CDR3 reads CASSHGRGGAGADTQYF. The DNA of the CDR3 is TGTGCCAGCAGCCATGGAAGGGGGGGAGCGGGGGCAGATACGCAGTATTTT.

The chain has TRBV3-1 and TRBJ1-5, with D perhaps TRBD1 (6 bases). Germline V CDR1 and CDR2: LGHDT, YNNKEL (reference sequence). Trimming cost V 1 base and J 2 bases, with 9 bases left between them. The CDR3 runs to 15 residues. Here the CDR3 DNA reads TGTGCCAGCAGCCAAGGGGGGCATGGCAATCAGCCCCAGCATTTT. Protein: CASSQGGHGNQPQHF.

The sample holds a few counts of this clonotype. CDR3 sequence (DNA): TGTGCCAGCAGTTACTCGAGGGCTAGCAACCAAGAGACCCAGTACTTC. It encodes CASSYSRASNQETQYF. The chain recombines TRBV6-2 or TRBV6-3 with TRBJ2-5; perhaps TRBD2 as D (5 bases). Germline assignment: CDR1 MNHEY and CDR2 SVGEGT. V dropped 0 bases and J dropped 0 bases, with 11 bases sitting between them. This CDR3 comprises 16 residues.

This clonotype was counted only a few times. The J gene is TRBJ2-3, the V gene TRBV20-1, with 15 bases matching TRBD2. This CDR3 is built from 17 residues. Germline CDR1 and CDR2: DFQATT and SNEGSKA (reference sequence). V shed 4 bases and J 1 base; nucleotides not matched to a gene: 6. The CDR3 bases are TGCAGTGCTACTGGACTAGCGGGGGGGCAGGGCACAGATACGCAGTATTTT. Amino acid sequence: CSATGLAGGQGTDTQYF.

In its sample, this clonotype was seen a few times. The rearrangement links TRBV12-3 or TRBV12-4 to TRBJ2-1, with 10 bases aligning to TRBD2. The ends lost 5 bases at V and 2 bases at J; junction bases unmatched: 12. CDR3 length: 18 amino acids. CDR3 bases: TGTGCCAGCAGTCCACGTGGGGGTAGCGGGGGGACCTACAATGAGCAGTTCTTC. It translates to CASSPRGGSGGTYNEQFF.

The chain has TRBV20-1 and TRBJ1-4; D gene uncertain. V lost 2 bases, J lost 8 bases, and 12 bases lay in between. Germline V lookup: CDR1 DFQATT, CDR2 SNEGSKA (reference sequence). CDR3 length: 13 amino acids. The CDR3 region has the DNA TGCAGTGCTAGAAGGGAGAGACGGGAAAAACTGTTTTTT. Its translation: CSARRERREKLFF.

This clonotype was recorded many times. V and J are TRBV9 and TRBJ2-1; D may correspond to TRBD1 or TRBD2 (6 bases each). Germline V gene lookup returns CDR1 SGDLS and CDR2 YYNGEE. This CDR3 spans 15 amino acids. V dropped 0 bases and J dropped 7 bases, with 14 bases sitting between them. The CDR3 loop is CASSVVVGGSNEQFF. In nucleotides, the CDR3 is TGTGCCAGCAGCGTAGTGGTGGGGGGCTCGAATGAGCAGTTCTTC. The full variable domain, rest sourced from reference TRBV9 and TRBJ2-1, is DSGVTQTPKHLITATGQRVTLRCSPRSGDLSVYWYQQSLDQGLQFLIQYYNGEERAKGNILERFSAQQFPDLHSELNLSSLELGDSALYFCASSVVVGGSNEQFFGPGTRLTVL.

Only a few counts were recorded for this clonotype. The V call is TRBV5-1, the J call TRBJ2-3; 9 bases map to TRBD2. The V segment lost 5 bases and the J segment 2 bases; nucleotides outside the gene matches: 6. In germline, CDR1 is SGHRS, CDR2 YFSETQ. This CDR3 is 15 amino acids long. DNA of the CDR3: TGCGCCAGCAGGTTCGCGGGGGGGGACACAGATACGCAGTATTTT. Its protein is CASRFAGGDTDTQYF.

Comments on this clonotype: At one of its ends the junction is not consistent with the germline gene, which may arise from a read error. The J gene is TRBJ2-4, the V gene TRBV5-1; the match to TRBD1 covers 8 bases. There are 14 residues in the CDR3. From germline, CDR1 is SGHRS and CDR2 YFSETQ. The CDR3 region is CARSLSGGVNIQYF. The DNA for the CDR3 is TGCGCCAGAAGCTTGTCAGGGGGCGTAAACATTCAGTACTTC.

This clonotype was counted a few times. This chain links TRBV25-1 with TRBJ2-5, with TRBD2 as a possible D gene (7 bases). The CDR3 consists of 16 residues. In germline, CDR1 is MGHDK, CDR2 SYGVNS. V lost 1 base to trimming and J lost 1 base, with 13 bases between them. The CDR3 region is CASSELGGPGQETQYF. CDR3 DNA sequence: TGTGCCAGCAGTGAATTGGGGGGGCCGGGCCAAGAGACCCAGTACTTC.

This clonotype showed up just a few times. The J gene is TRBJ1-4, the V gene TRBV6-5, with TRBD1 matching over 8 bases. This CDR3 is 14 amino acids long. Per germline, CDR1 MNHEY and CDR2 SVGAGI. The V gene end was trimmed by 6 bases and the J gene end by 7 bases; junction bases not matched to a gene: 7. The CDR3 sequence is CASRLGQGPEKLFF. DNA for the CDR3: TGTGCCAGCAGACTAGGACAGGGACCTGAAAAACTGTTTTTT.

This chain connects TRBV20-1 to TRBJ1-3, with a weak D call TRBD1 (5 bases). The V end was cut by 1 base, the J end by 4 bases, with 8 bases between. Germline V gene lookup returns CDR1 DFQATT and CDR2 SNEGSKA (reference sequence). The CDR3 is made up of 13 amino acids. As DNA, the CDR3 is TGCAGTGCTAGAGGGGGCTCCGGAAACACCATATATTTT. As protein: CSARGGSGNTIYF.

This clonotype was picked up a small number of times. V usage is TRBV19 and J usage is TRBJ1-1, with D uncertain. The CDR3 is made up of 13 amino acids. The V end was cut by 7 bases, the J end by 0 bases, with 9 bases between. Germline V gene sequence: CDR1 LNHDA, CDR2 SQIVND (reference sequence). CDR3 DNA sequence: TGTGCCAGTACCGACAAGATGAACACTGAAGCTTTCTTT. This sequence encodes CASTDKMNTEAFF.

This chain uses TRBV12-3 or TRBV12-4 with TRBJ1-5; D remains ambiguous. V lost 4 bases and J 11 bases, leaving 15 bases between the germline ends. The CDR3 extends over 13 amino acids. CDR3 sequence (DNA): TGTGCCAGCAGTTCCCACCCGGGCCAAACCCAGCATTTT. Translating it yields CASSSHPGQTQHF.

CDR3 bases: TGCGCCAGCAGCCCCCAGGGGGGGACTAATGAAAAACTGTTTTTT. This gives the protein CASSPQGGTNEKLFF. The chain recombines TRBV4-3 with TRBJ1-4, with 7 nucleotides matching TRBD1. V trimming: 4 bases; J trimming: 2 bases; junction bases outside the gene matches: 4. This CDR3 comprises 15 residues. Germline lookup yields CDR1 LGHNA and CDR2 YSLEER.

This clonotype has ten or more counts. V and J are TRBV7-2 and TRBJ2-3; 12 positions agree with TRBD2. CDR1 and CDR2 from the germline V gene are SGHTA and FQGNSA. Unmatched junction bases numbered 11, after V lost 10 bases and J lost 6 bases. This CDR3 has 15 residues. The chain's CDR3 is CATKRLAGDKDTQYF. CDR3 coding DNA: TGTGCCACTAAAAGACTAGCGGGGGACAAGGATACGCAGTATTTT.

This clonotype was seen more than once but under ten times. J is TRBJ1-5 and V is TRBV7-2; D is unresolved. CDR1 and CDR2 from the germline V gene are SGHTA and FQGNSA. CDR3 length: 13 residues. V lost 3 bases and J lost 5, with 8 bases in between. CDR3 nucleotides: TGTGCCAGCAGCTTCTGGGCCGATCAGCCCCAGCATTTT. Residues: CASSFWADQPQHF. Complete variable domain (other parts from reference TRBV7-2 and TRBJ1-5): GAGVSQSPSNKVTEKGKDVELRCDPISGHTALYWYRQSLGQGLEFLIYFQGNSAPDKSGLPSDRFSAERTGGSVSTLTIQRTQQEDSAVYLCASSFWADQPQHFGDGTRLSIL.

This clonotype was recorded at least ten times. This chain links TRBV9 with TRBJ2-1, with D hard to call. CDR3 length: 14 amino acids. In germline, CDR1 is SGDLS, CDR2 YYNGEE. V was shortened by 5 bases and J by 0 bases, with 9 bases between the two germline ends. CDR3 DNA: TGTGCCAGCAGTCCGACACTCTCCTACAATGAGCAGTTCTTC. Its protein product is CASSPTLSYNEQFF.

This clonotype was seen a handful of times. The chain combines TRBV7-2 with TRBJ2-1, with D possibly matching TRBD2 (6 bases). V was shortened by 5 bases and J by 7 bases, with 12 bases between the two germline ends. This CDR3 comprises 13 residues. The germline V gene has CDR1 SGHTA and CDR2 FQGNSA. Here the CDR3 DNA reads TGTGCCAGCAGCCGAGGTCGGGGGAATGAGCAGTTCTTC. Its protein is CASSRGRGNEQFF. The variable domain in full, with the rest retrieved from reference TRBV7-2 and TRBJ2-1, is GAGVSQSPSNKVTEKGKDVELRCDPISGHTALYWYRQSLGQGLEFLIYFQGNSAPDKSGLPSDRFSAERTGGSVSTLTIQRTQQEDSAVYLCASSRGRGNEQFFGPGTRLTVL.

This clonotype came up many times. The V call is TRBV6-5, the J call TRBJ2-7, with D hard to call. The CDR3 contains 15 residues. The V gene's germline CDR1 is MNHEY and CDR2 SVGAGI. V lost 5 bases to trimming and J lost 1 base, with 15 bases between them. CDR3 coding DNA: TGTGCCAGCAGTAGAATGGTGGACCGTTCCTACGAGCAGTACTTC. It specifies CASSRMVDRSYEQYF.

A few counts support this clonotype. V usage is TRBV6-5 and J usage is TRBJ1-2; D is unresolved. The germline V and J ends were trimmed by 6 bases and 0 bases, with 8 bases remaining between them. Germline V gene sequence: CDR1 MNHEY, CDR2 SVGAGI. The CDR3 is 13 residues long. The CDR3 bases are TGTGCCAGCAGGGCCCCGTCTAACTATGGCTACACCTTC. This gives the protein CASRAPSNYGYTF.

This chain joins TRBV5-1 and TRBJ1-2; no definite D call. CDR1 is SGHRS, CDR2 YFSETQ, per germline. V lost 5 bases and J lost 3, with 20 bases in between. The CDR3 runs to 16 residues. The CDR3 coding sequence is TGCGCCAGCAGACCGTTCGGACGGGCAAATGACTATGGCTACACCTTC. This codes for CASRPFGRANDYGYTF.

CDR3 in amino acids: CASSKQDSLQHF. The DNA for the CDR3 is TGTGCCAGCAGTAAACAGGACAGCCTTCAGCATTTT. The chain combines TRBV12-3 or TRBV12-4 with TRBJ1-5, with D perhaps TRBD1 (6 bases). The length of the CDR3 is 12 residues. The ends were cut back, 5 bases at V and 13 bases at J, with 15 bases in the middle.